Following are 29 T cell receptor beta chains from one sample sequenced in a study of response to subunit inactivated influenza vaccine. TCRdb fed the RT-PCR reads into MiXCR, producing one record per CDR3 protein. The table records 500,000 to 550,000 distinct CDR3 sequences, approximately 7.7% of them present only once. The source was PBMCs from blood, collected around 25 months after vaccination. The receptors were gathered from a man aged 50 to 69 who received an inactivated influenza vaccine.

This clonotype was counted at least ten times. The gene calls are TRBV12-3 or TRBV12-4 and TRBJ1-5; D gene ambiguous. Trimming took off 2 bases at V and 7 bases at J, with 12 bases between the two ends. CDR3 length: 14 residues. The CDR3 bases are TGTGCCAGCAGTTTAAGTGTGACGGGACAGCCCCAGCATTTT. Its protein product is CASSLSVTGQPQHF.

This clonotype was counted between two and nine times. V is TRBV29-1 and J is TRBJ2-5; D not resolved. The length of the CDR3 is 10 residues. With 3 bases removed from V and 7 bases from J, the gap between germline ends came to 6 bases. Germline CDR1 reads SQVTM; CDR2 reads ANQGSEA. Here the CDR3 reads CSVDLGTQYF. The CDR3 DNA reads as TGCAGCGTTGACTTGGGGACCCAGTACTTC.

This clonotype was observed at least ten times. This sequence joins TRBV20-1 and TRBJ1-3; D may be TRBD1 (6 bases). The CDR3 has 16 amino acids. Deletions cut 5 bases from V and 0 bases from J, with 17 bases between. Germline values: CDR1 DFQATT, CDR2 SNEGSKA (reference sequence). CDR3 DNA sequence: TGCAGTGCTTCCCCGGGGGGCGGCTTCTCTGGAAACACCATATATTTT. It encodes CSASPGGGFSGNTIYF.

This clonotype showed up many times. This chain joins TRBV12-3 or TRBV12-4 and TRBJ2-7; 7 nucleotides match TRBD2. V dropped 6 bases and J dropped 1; count of bases not matched to a gene: 6. This CDR3 has 14 residues. As DNA, the CDR3 is TGTGCCAGCAGCCCCGCGGGGGTATCCTACGAGCAGTACTTC. It translates to CASSPAGVSYEQYF.

This clonotype was seen a handful of times. The genes are TRBV3-1 and TRBJ1-2; D remains unclear. The ends were cut back, 4 bases at V and 8 bases at J, with 11 bases in the middle. This CDR3 has 12 amino acids. Germline lookup yields CDR1 LGHDT and CDR2 YNNKEL (reference sequence). The CDR3 is CASSRSGGGYTF. CDR3 nucleotide sequence: TGTGCCAGCAGCCGCTCGGGTGGCGGCTACACCTTC. The complete variable domain, with remaining parts taken from reference TRBV3-1 and TRBJ1-2, reads DTAVSQTPKYLVTQMGNDKSIKCEQNLGHDTMYWYKQDSKKFLKIMFSYNNKELIINETVPNRFSPKSPDKAHLNLHINSLELGDSAVYFCASSRSGGGYTFGSGTRLTVV.

The chain carries TRBV28 and TRBJ1-2, with 9 nucleotides matching TRBD1. The germline V gene has CDR1 MDHEN and CDR2 SYDVKM. Germline trimming cut 3 bases from V and 8 bases from J; bases unmatched to any gene: 7. CDR3 length equals 14 residues. Here the CDR3 reads CASSFGGQGGGYTF. The CDR3 DNA follows: TGTGCCAGCAGTTTTGGGGGACAGGGCGGCGGCTACACCTTC.

This chain links TRBV12-2 with TRBJ1-3; the D call of TRBD1 is as the table states it, not checked on the DNA. TRBV12-2 is classified as a pseudogene. CDR3 size: 14 residues. The CDR3 region is CASRSSWGLNTIYF. In DNA form, the CDR3 reads TGTGCAAGTCGCTCGTCATGGGGGCTCAACACCATATATTTT.

This clonotype has at least ten counts. The rearrangement links TRBV29-1 to TRBJ2-3, with TRBD2 matching 9 bases. The V gene end was trimmed by 7 bases and the J gene end by 0 bases; junction bases not matched to a gene: 11. Germline V gives CDR1 SQVTM, CDR2 ANQGSEA. This CDR3 comprises 16 residues. The CDR3 loop reads CSARRGSGGSTDTQYF. CDR3 bases: TGCAGCGCCCGGCGGGGTAGCGGGGGCAGCACAGATACGCAGTATTTT.

The table lists this clonotype with many counts. The rearrangement links TRBV12-3 or TRBV12-4 to TRBJ2-7, with TRBD2 as a possible D gene (6 bases). Trimming left V 4 bases short and J 3 bases short, with 13 bases between. There are 14 residues in the CDR3. The DNA of the CDR3 is TGTGCCAGCAGTTCGCTGACTAGTGTCTACGAGCAGTACTTC. Its translation: CASSSLTSVYEQYF.

This clonotype was seen repeatedly, ten times or more. The V gene is TRBV2, the J gene TRBJ2-7; either TRBD1 or TRBD2 may fit D (5 bases each). V lost 8 bases, J lost 2 bases, and 10 bases lay in between. Per the germline V gene, CDR1 is SNHLY and CDR2 is FYNNEI. This CDR3 region has 12 residues. CDR3 nucleotide sequence: TGTGCCAGCCGAGGGGAGACCTACGAGCAGTACTTC. Translating it yields CASRGETYEQYF.

This clonotype was recorded at least ten times. The chain recombines TRBV7-9 with TRBJ1-1, with D uncertain. Germline assignment: CDR1 SEHNR and CDR2 FQNEAQ (reference sequence). Trimming shortened V by 0 bases and J by 7 bases, and 6 bases separated the two germline ends. The CDR3 covers 12 residues. The CDR3 region has the DNA TGTGCCAGCAGCTTAGCAGGGTATGAAGCTTTCTTT. Protein sequence: CASSLAGYEAFF. Based on the CDR3 plus reference TRBV7-9 and TRBJ1-1, the full variable domain is DTGVSQNPRHKITKRGQNVTFRCDPISEHNRLYWYRQTLGQGPEFLTYFQNEAQLEKSRLLSDRFSAERPKGSFSTLEIQRTEQGDSAMYLCASSLAGYEAFFGQGTRLTVV.

This chain uses TRBV7-2 with TRBJ1-5; possibly TRBD1 for D (5 bases). With 2 bases removed from V and 6 bases from J, the gap between germline ends came to 8 bases. The CDR3 is 13 amino acids. Germline V gene sequence: CDR1 SGHTA, CDR2 FQGNSA. CDR3 sequence: CASSLLGGQPQHF. The DNA of the CDR3 is TGTGCCAGCAGCTTATTGGGGGGTCAGCCCCAGCATTTT.

This chain joins TRBV20-1 and TRBJ2-5; 9 positions match TRBD1. In germline, CDR1 is DFQATT, CDR2 SNEGSKA (reference sequence). V gave up 6 bases and J gave up 2 bases; unmatched junction bases: 10. CDR3 length: 15 residues. DNA of the CDR3: TGCAGTGCGGCTACAGGGGGCGCTTGGCAAGAGACCCAGTACTTC. Translated: CSAATGGAWQETQYF.

This clonotype was counted ten times or more. The chain recombines TRBV20-1 with TRBJ1-4; D remains ambiguous. Germline V lookup: CDR1 DFQATT, CDR2 SNEGSKA (reference sequence). Trimming took 0 bases from V and 8 from J, leaving 10 bases between them. This CDR3 has 13 residues. CDR3 in amino acids: CSAREGRREKLFF. The CDR3 nucleotides are TGCAGTGCTAGAGAAGGTAGAAGGGAAAAACTGTTTTTT.

The gene calls are TRBV6-1 and TRBJ2-5, with 10 bases matching TRBD2. Germline lookup yields CDR1 MNHNS and CDR2 SASEGT. This CDR3 comprises 15 residues. V dropped 2 bases and J dropped 0; count of bases not matched to a gene: 0. CDR3 sequence reads: CASSELAGDQETQYF. In nucleotides, the CDR3 is TGTGCCAGCAGTGAACTAGCGGGGGACCAAGAGACCCAGTACTTC.

The sample holds a few counts of this clonotype. The chain employs TRBV7-6 and TRBJ2-7; D is unresolved. From germline, CDR1 is SGHVS and CDR2 FNYEAQ. V was pared by 1 base and J by 2 bases, with 12 bases between. The CDR3 sequence is 15 residues long. CDR3 DNA: TGTGCCAGCAGCTTAGACGTTGGCCTGACCTACGAGCAGTACTTC. Protein product: CASSLDVGLTYEQYF. Full variable domain (remainder filled in from reference TRBV7-6 and TRBJ2-7): GAGVSQSPRYKVTKRGQDVALRCDPISGHVSLYWYRQALGQGPEFLTYFNYEAQQDKSGLPNDRFSAERPEGSISTLTIQRTEQRDSAMYRCASSLDVGLTYEQYFGPGTRLTVT.

The gene calls are TRBV7-2 and TRBJ1-1; the match to TRBD1 covers 7 bases. This CDR3 spans 15 amino acids. Per the germline V gene, CDR1 is SGHTA and CDR2 is FQGNSA. Trimming at V came to 0 bases and at J to 4 bases, leaving 5 bases not matched to a gene. CDR3 residues: CASSLAVDRATEAFF. The DNA for the CDR3 is TGTGCCAGCAGCTTAGCTGTCGACAGGGCCACTGAAGCTTTCTTT. The variable domain in full, with the rest retrieved from reference TRBV7-2 and TRBJ1-1, is GAGVSQSPSNKVTEKGKDVELRCDPISGHTALYWYRQSLGQGLEFLIYFQGNSAPDKSGLPSDRFSAERTGGSVSTLTIQRTQQEDSAVYLCASSLAVDRATEAFFGQGTRLTVV.

The chain combines TRBV5-5 with TRBJ2-5; D might be TRBD1 (6 bases). The CDR3 is 15 residues long. V shed 3 bases and J shed 3 bases, with 15 bases lying between them. CDR1 SGHKS and CDR2 YYEKEE come from the germline V gene (reference sequence). CDR3 sequence: CASSYGSTGKETQYF. The CDR3 DNA follows: TGTGCCAGCAGCTATGGTTCGACAGGAAAAGAGACCCAGTACTTC.

This chain connects TRBV6-5 to TRBJ2-2; TRBD1 matches at 7 bases. Unmatched junction bases numbered 8, after V lost 7 bases and J lost 3 bases. This CDR3 is built from 15 residues. The germline gives CDR1 MNHEY, CDR2 SVGAGI. The CDR3 DNA follows: TGTGCCAGCATTAACGACAGGGTGGACACCGGGGAGCTGTTTTTT. As protein: CASINDRVDTGELFF.

This clonotype was recorded a few times. The chain links TRBV5-4 to TRBJ1-1; D not resolved. The CDR3 contains 13 residues. The ends were cut back, 4 bases at V and 8 bases at J, with 15 bases in the middle. Germline lookup yields CDR1 SGHNT and CDR2 YYREEE (reference sequence). CDR3 coding DNA: TGTGCCAGCAGCCGAGACACGACTAAGGAAGCTTTCTTT. Amino acids: CASSRDTTKEAFF.

This clonotype occurred a few times. The chain has TRBV11-2 and TRBJ2-3; 8 positions match TRBD2. CDR1 and CDR2 from the germline V gene are SGHAT and FQNNGV. CDR3 length: 19 residues. V was pared by 6 bases and J by 1 base, with 18 bases of the junction left unmatched. The CDR3 loop reads CASSSGNFGGASRTDTQYF. In nucleotides, the CDR3 is TGTGCCAGCAGTTCCGGGAATTTCGGGGGGGCCTCCCGCACAGATACGCAGTATTTT. Supplemented by reference TRBV11-2 and TRBJ2-3, the full variable domain reads EAGVAQSPRYKIIEKRQSVAFWCNPISGHATLYWYQQILGQGPKLLIQFQNNGVVDDSQLPKDRFSAERLKGVDSTLKIQPAKLEDSAVYLCASSSGNFGGASRTDTQYFGPGTRLTVL.

Only a few counts were recorded for this clonotype. The chain combines TRBV20-1 with TRBJ2-2; possibly TRBD1 for D (6 bases). CDR3 size: 15 residues. Trimming took 6 bases from V and 0 from J, leaving 14 bases between them. CDR1 DFQATT and CDR2 SNEGSKA come from the germline V gene (reference sequence). The CDR3 DNA reads as TGCAGTGCCAGGGGATCGACGGCGAACACCGGGGAGCTGTTTTTT. Translating gives CSARGSTANTGELFF.

The chain couples TRBV27 to TRBJ2-1; 7 bases are a match to TRBD2. The CDR3 is made up of 15 amino acids. The V segment lost 6 bases and the J segment 3 bases; nucleotides outside the gene matches: 8. CDR1 is MNHEY, CDR2 SMNVEV, per germline (reference sequence). This CDR3 is CASRSGTTVYNEQFF. The CDR3 region has the DNA TGTGCCAGCAGATCCGGGACTACCGTCTACAATGAGCAGTTCTTC.

The chain has TRBV7-2 and TRBJ2-1, with 11 nucleotides matching TRBD1. The CDR3 totals 15 residues. Trimming cost V 5 bases and J 7 bases; bases outside gene matches: 7. Germline CDR1 and CDR2: SGHTA and FQGNSA. The CDR3 loop is CASSRRDRGGNEQFF. DNA for the CDR3: TGTGCCAGCAGCCGCCGGGACAGGGGGGGGAATGAGCAGTTCTTC.

A few counts support this clonotype. V gene TRBV20-1 combines with J gene TRBJ1-2, with D uncertain. Germline CDR1 DFQATT, CDR2 SNEGSKA (reference sequence). There are 14 residues in the CDR3. Trimming left V 6 bases short and J 4 bases short, with 18 bases between. In nucleotides, the CDR3 is TGCAGTGCCGAGTCTACTCGCCGCAGCTATGGCTACACCTTC. This translates into CSAESTRRSYGYTF.

The table lists this clonotype with a few counts. The chain has TRBV4-2 and TRBJ2-7, with D possibly being TRBD2 (5 bases). CDR3 length equals 14 residues. The V end lost 1 base, the J end lost 3 bases, and 10 bases lay between the germline ends. Germline loops: CDR1 LGHNA, CDR2 YNFKEQ. The CDR3: CASSQAGRDYEQYF. CDR3 coding DNA: TGTGCCAGCAGCCAAGCCGGCCGGGACTACGAGCAGTACTTC.

This clonotype was counted many times. This chain connects TRBV6-5 to TRBJ1-5; no clear D. CDR1 and CDR2 from the germline V gene are MNHEY and SVGAGI. V was clipped by 0 bases and J by 0 bases, with 15 bases between them. The CDR3 totals 18 residues. The CDR3 here is CASSYSLLGGHSNQPQHF. The CDR3 bases are TGTGCCAGCAGTTACTCCTTACTGGGTGGCCATAGCAATCAGCCCCAGCATTTT.

The V call is TRBV6-2 or TRBV6-3, the J call TRBJ2-7, with D possibly matching TRBD1 (6 bases). Trimming cost V 6 bases and J 6 bases, with 18 bases left between them. The CDR3 contains 14 residues. Looked up from germline, CDR1 is MNHEY and CDR2 is SVGEGT. The CDR3 reads CASSPTTGIREQYF. The CDR3 DNA is TGTGCCAGCAGCCCAACAACAGGGATCCGCGAGCAGTACTTC.

This sequence joins TRBV20-1 and TRBJ1-5; TRBD1 aligns across 7 bases. The CDR3 totals 12 residues. Germline assignment: CDR1 DFQATT and CDR2 SNEGSKA (reference sequence). V trimming: 4 bases; J trimming: 7 bases; junction bases outside the gene matches: 4. CDR3 sequence reads: CSANQGDQPQHF. CDR3 nucleotides: TGCAGTGCTAACCAGGGGGACCAGCCCCAGCATTTT.